This TCR beta chain stems from a study of blood T cell repertoires in COVID-19. Overall study context: The United States, Italy and Spain were the sources of the acute and convalescent COVID-19 samples. T cells, B-cell-depleted T cells, or PBMCs supplied cDNA or gDNA.

V was cut by 7 bases and J by 4 bases, with 16 bases left in between. This CDR3 is 14 amino acids long. From germline, CDR1 is MDHEN and CDR2 SYDVKM. Under the authors' procedure: Amplification from reference gene primers served as the basis for estimated nucleated cell counts. Assay: immunoSEQ multiplex PCR; the TCRdb copy retains only in-frame clones and omits some. V, J and clone size are taken as reported in that table, and D and trimming were inferred from the DNA itself. The table lists approximately 110,000 clones, approximately 81% of them singletons. The clonotype originates from a human donor in a cohort sampled during active COVID-19. The sequencing sample was made of peripheral blood. V usage is TRBV28 and J usage is TRBJ2-5; tentatively, D is TRBD2 (5 bases). CDR3 DNA sequence: TGTGCCAGCACACTCCCGGGAAGAGGAGAGACCCAGTACTTC. Protein sequence: CASTLPGRGETQYF.